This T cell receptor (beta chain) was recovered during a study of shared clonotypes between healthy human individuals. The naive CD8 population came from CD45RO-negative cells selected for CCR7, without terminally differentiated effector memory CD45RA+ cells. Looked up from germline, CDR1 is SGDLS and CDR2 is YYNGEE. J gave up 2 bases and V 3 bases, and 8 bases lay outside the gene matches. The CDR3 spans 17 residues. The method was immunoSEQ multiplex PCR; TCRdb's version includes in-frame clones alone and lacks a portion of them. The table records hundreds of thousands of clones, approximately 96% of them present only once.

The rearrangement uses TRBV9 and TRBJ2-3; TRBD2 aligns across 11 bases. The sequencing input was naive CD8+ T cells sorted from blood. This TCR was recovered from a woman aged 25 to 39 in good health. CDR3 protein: CASSEIGLAGPTDTQYF. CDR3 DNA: TGTGCCAGCAGCGAAATAGGACTAGCGGGCCCCACAGATACGCAGTATTTT.